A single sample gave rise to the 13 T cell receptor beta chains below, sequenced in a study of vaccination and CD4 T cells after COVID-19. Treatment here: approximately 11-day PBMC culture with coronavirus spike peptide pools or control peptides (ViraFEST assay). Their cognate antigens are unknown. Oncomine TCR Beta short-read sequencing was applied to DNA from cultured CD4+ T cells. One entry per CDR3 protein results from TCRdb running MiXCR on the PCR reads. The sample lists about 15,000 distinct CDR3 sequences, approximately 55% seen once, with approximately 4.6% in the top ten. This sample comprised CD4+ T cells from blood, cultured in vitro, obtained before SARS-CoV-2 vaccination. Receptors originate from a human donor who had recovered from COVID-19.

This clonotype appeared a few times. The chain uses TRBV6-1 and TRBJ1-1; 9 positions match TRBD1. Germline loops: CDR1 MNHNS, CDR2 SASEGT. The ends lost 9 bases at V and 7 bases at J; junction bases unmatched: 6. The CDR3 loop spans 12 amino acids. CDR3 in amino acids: CASSQGAIEAFF. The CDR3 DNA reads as TGTGCCAGTTCACAGGGGGCCATTGAAGCTTTCTTT.

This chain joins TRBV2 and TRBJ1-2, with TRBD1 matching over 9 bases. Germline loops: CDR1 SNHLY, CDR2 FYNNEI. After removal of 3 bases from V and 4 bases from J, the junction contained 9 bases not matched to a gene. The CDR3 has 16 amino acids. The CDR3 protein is CASSENRGQGGYGYTF. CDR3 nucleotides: TGTGCCAGCAGTGAGAATAGGGGACAGGGTGGCTATGGCTACACCTTC.

The CDR3 protein is CASRGPQGSQYF. CDR3 DNA: TGTGCCAGCAGGGGTCCTCAGGGGTCGCAGTATTTT. The chain couples TRBV28 to TRBJ2-3, with TRBD1 as a possible D gene (6 bases). The germline gives CDR1 MDHEN, CDR2 SYDVKM. The ends were cut back, 6 bases at V and 10 bases at J, with 14 bases in the middle. The CDR3 consists of 12 residues.

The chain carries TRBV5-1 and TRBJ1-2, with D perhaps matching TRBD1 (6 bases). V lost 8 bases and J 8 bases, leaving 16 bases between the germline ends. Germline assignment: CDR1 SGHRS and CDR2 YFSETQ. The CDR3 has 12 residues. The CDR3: CASKGGTDGYTF. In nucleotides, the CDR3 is TGCGCCAGTAAGGGGGGCACCGACGGCTACACCTTC.

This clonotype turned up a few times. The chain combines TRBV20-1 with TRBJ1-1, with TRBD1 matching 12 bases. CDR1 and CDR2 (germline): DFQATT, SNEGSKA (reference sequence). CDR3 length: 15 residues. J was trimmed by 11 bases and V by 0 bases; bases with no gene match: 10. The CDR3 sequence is CSARDMGQGARSAFF. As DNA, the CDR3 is TGCAGTGCTAGAGATATGGGACAGGGGGCGAGGTCGGCTTTCTTT.

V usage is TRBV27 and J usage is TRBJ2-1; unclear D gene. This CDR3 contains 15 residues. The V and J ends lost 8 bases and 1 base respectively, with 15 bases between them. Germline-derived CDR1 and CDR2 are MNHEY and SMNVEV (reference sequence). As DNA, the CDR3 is TGTGCCAGCCGCTCCCCCGAGGTATCCTACAATGAGCAGTTCTTC. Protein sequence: CASRSPEVSYNEQFF.

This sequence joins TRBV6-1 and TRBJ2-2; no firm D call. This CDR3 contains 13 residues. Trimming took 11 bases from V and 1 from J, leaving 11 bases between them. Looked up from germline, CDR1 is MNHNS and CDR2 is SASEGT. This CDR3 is CASWGKNTGELFF. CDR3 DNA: TGTGCCTCTTGGGGAAAGAACACCGGGGAGCTGTTTTTT.

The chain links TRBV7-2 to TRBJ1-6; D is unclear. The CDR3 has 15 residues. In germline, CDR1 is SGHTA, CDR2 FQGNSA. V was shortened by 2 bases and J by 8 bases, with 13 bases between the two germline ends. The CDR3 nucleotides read TGTGCCAGCAGCTTATATCTCTCTCTTGATTCACCCCTCCACTTT. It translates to CASSLYLSLDSPLHF.

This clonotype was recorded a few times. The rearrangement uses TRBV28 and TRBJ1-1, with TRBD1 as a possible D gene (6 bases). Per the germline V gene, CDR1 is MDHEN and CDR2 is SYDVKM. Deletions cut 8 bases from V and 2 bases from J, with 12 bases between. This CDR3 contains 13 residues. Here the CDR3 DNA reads TGTGCCAGCCGGGGGCAGCTAAACACTGAAGCTTTCTTT. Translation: CASRGQLNTEAFF. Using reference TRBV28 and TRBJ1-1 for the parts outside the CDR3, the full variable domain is DVKVTQSSRYLVKRTGEKVFLECVQDMDHENMFWYRQDPGLGLRLIYFSYDVKMKEKGDIPEGYSVSREKKERFSLILESASTNQTSMYLCASRGQLNTEAFFGQGTRLTVV.

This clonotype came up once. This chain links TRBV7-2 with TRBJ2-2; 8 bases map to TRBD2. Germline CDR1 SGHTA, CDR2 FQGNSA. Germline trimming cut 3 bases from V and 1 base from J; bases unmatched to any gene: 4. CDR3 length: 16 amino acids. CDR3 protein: CASSLWLAGNTGELFF. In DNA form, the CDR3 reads TGTGCCAGCAGCTTGTGGCTAGCGGGGAACACCGGGGAGCTGTTTTTT.

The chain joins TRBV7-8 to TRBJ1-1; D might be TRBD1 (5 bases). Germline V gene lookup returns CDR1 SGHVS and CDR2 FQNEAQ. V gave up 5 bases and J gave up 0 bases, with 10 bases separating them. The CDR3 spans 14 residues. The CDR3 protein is CASSPTELNTEAFF. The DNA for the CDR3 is TGTGCCAGCAGCCCGACAGAGCTGAACACTGAAGCTTTCTTT.

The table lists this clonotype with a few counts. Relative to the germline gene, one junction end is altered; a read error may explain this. Written as DNA, the CDR3 is TGCAGCGCTAGCGGGGCCTACAATGAGCAGTTCTTC. This gives the protein CSASGAYNEQFF. The V and J genes are TRBV20-1 and TRBJ2-1; 9 positions agree with TRBD2. CDR3 length: 12 amino acids. Per the germline V gene, CDR1 is DFQATT and CDR2 is SNEGSKA (reference sequence).

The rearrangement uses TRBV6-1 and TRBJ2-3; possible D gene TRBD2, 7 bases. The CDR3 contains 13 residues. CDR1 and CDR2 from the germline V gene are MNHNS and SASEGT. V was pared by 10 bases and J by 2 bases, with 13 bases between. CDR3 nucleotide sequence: TGTGCCACCAGGGGACTATCCACAGATACGCAGTATTTT. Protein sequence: CATRGLSTDTQYF.